These 9 T cell receptor beta chains were all obtained from the same sample, sequenced in a study of beta chain features in type 1 diabetes. Since all of the isolated RNA was reverse transcribed, expressed TCRB transcripts were what got sequenced. Using immunoSEQ multiplex PCR, the repertoire was profiled, and TCRdb retains in-frame clones only, with some absent. The repertoire includes over 350,000 clones, about 15% of them detected once, and under 0.02% sits in the top ten. Sequencing was performed on naive CD4+ T cells from blood. Receptor source: a woman aged 18-29 years in good health.

This clone was found a few times. The same CDR3 also results from other DNA sequences found in this sample. The rearrangement uses TRBV29-1 and TRBJ2-7, with 9 bases identical to TRBD2. The J segment lost 3 bases and the V segment lost 4 bases, leaving 4 bases of the junction unmatched. The CDR3 spans 13 residues. Germline V gene lookup returns CDR1 SQVTM and CDR2 ANQGSEA. CDR3 bases: TGCAGCGTTGGTGGTAGCGGGAGCTACGAGCAGTACTTC. This translates into CSVGGSGSYEQYF.

This chain joins TRBV4-1 and TRBJ2-1; TRBD2 agrees at 11 bases. CDR1 and CDR2 from the germline V gene are MGHRA and YSYEKL. V dropped 3 bases and J dropped 1; count of bases not matched to a gene: 5. The CDR3 sequence is 17 residues long. The CDR3 nucleotides read TGCGCCAGCAGCCAGGTAGCGGGAGGGGGGTCCTACAATGAGCAGTTCTTC. This encodes CASSQVAGGGSYNEQFF.

The gene calls are TRBV28 and TRBJ2-7; maybe TRBD1 (5 bases). The germline V gene encodes CDR1 MDHEN and CDR2 SYDVKM. V lost 3 bases and J lost 5, with 14 bases in between. CDR3 length: 14 amino acids. DNA of the CDR3: TGTGCCAGCAGTTTCCCAGGGTTGGGCAACGAGCAGTACTTC. Residues: CASSFPGLGNEQYF.

The chain combines TRBV29-1 with TRBJ2-4, with 8 bases matching TRBD1. The V segment lost 8 bases and the J segment 11 bases; nucleotides outside the gene matches: 5. Per the germline V gene, CDR1 is SQVTM and CDR2 is ANQGSEA. The CDR3 totals 10 residues. CDR3 sequence reads: CSFRDRLQYF. The DNA for the CDR3 is TGCAGCTTCCGGGACAGGCTTCAGTACTTC.

This clone was counted between two and nine times. The chain couples TRBV28 to TRBJ2-7, with 8 bases that match TRBD1. The CDR3 is 13 amino acids. Per germline, CDR1 MDHEN and CDR2 SYDVKM. J lost 0 bases, V lost 6 bases, and 1 base had no gene match. The CDR3 sequence is CASSQGASYEQYF. Written as DNA, the CDR3 is TGTGCCAGCAGCCAGGGGGCCTCCTACGAGCAGTACTTC.

The chain links TRBV7-6 to TRBJ2-3; D remains unclear. CDR1 is SGHVS and CDR2 is FNYEAQ in the germline V gene. The CDR3 loop spans 15 amino acids. V gave up 0 bases and J gave up 0 bases, with 7 bases separating them. CDR3 sequence reads: CASSLAQTSTDTQYF. The CDR3 coding sequence is TGTGCCAGCAGCTTAGCCCAGACTAGCACAGATACGCAGTATTTT.

This clone was seen a few times. V gene TRBV4-3 combines with J gene TRBJ2-6, with a weak D call TRBD1 (5 bases). CDR3 length: 18 amino acids. V was trimmed by 0 bases and J by 0 bases, leaving 12 bases between them. CDR1 and CDR2 from the germline V gene are LGHNA and YSLEER. The CDR3 loop is CASSQEGHFASGANVLTF. The CDR3 DNA sequence: TGCGCCAGCAGCCAAGAAGGACACTTCGCCTCTGGGGCCAACGTCCTGACTTTC.

This clone was seen a handful of times. The rearrangement links TRBV5-4 to TRBJ2-1; tentatively, D is TRBD2 (5 bases). V was clipped by 2 bases and J by 0 bases, with 9 bases between them. Germline CDR1 and CDR2: SGHNT and YYREEE (reference sequence). The CDR3 is made up of 15 amino acids. Here the CDR3 DNA reads TGTGCCAGCAGCTTCCCTAGCAGCTCCTACAATGAGCAGTTCTTC. Its protein is CASSFPSSSYNEQFF. The entire variable domain, with the rest obtained from reference TRBV5-4 and TRBJ2-1, is as follows: ETGVTQSPTHLIKTRGQQVTLRCSSQSGHNTVSWYQQALGQGPQFIFQYYREEENGRGNFPPRFSGLQFPNYSSELNVNALELDDSALYLCASSFPSSSYNEQFFGPGTRLTVL.

V gene TRBV7-2 combines with J gene TRBJ2-5; no clear D gene. In germline, CDR1 is SGHTA, CDR2 FQGNSA. The CDR3 covers 14 residues. V was clipped by 0 bases and J by 5 bases, with 10 bases between them. The CDR3 is CASSLALVTETQYF. For the CDR3, the DNA is TGTGCCAGCAGCTTAGCGCTAGTCACGGAGACCCAGTACTTC.